What follows are 15 T cell receptor beta chains derived from one specimen sequenced in a study of a mutant IDH1 vaccine in newly diagnosed glioma. Method: immunoSEQ multiplex PCR; TCRdb's copy keeps in-frame clones and lacks some. The sample shows around 60,000 clones, about four fifths of them seen only once. Time point noted: week 35, safety follow-up. The vaccine gave 300 ug of a 20-mer mutant IDH1 peptide subcutaneously per dose. Which antigens these TCRs recognize remains unknown. The source was PBMCs, collected from a glioma patient whose treatment included an IDH1 peptide vaccine. The origin of the receptors is a man aged 35-49 years with glioma.

The rearrangement uses TRBV19 and TRBJ2-3, with D tentatively TRBD2 (6 bases). V was cut by 4 bases and J by 0 bases, with 11 bases left in between. The CDR3 is made up of 15 amino acids. The germline CDR1 and CDR2 sequences are LNHDA and SQIVND (reference sequence). The chain's CDR3 is CASSTAGTSTDTQYF. As DNA, the CDR3 is TGTGCCAGTAGTACCGCCGGGACTAGCACAGATACGCAGTATTTT.

The chain has TRBV6-6 and TRBJ2-5; TRBD2 agrees at 7 bases. There are 14 residues in the CDR3. J lost 5 bases, V lost 2 bases, and 5 bases had no gene match. Germline CDR1 reads MNHNY; CDR2 reads SVGAGI (reference sequence). The DNA for the CDR3 is TGTGCCAGCAGTTACCGAGAGGGAGGGGAGACCCAGTACTTC. Encoded protein: CASSYREGGETQYF.

This clone is deemed medium-sized. V gene TRBV27 combines with J gene TRBJ2-1; D remains unclear. This CDR3 region has 14 residues. Deletions cut 5 bases from V and 0 bases from J, with 8 bases between. Germline CDR1 MNHEY, CDR2 SMNVEV (reference sequence). The CDR3 DNA is TGTGCCAGCAGTCCATCGAGCTCCTACAATGAGCAGTTCTTC. Protein sequence: CASSPSSSYNEQFF.

The V gene is TRBV11-2, the J gene TRBJ1-1; D not resolved. Trimming took 5 bases from V and 7 from J, leaving 14 bases between them. The CDR3 covers 13 residues. Germline lookup yields CDR1 SGHAT and CDR2 FQNNGV. The CDR3 spells CASSQSGPVEAFF. The CDR3 DNA reads as TGTGCCAGCAGCCAGAGCGGGCCCGTTGAAGCTTTCTTT.

This chain connects TRBV4-3 to TRBJ2-2, with TRBD2 identical over 8 bases. CDR1 and CDR2 from the germline V gene are LGHNA and YSLEER. Losses at the gene ends were 4 bases for V and 4 bases for J; bases not matched to a gene: 8. This CDR3 contains 16 residues. CDR3 protein: CASSRQTSERTGELFF. The CDR3 nucleotides read TGCGCCAGCAGCCGCCAGACTAGCGAACGCACCGGGGAGCTGTTTTTT.

The rearrangement uses TRBV9 and TRBJ2-5; perhaps TRBD2 as D (6 bases). Per the germline V gene, CDR1 is SGDLS and CDR2 is YYNGEE. The V end lost 0 bases, the J end lost 1 base, and 10 bases lay between the germline ends. The CDR3 covers 15 residues. DNA for the CDR3: TGTGCCAGCAGCGTAGGGGCGGGGTCCCAAGAGACCCAGTACTTC. Amino acid sequence: CASSVGAGSQETQYF.

This chain links TRBV27 with TRBJ1-1; 7 bases are a match to TRBD1. The V gene's germline CDR1 is MNHEY and CDR2 SMNVEV (reference sequence). Trimming at V came to 5 bases and at J to 0 bases, leaving 9 bases not matched to a gene. The CDR3 extends over 16 amino acids. The CDR3 reads CASSPIYRGMNTEAFF. In nucleotides, the CDR3 is TGTGCCAGCAGTCCCATCTACAGGGGAATGAACACTGAAGCTTTCTTT.

The V call is TRBV7-9, the J call TRBJ2-6, with D possibly being TRBD1 (5 bases). The length of the CDR3 is 15 residues. In germline, CDR1 is SEHNR, CDR2 FQNEAQ (reference sequence). Trimming cost V 11 bases and J 4 bases, with 18 bases left between them. The CDR3 sequence: CAERTSLSGANVLTF. In nucleotides, the CDR3 is TGTGCCGAAAGGACATCACTGTCCGGGGCCAACGTCCTGACTTTC.

This clone showed up just a few times. This chain joins TRBV2 and TRBJ1-1; D is perhaps TRBD1 (6 bases). Trimming took off 7 bases at V and 4 bases at J, with 25 bases between the two ends. Germline assignment: CDR1 SNHLY and CDR2 FYNNEI. The CDR3 extends over 17 amino acids. The CDR3 sequence: CASTEAGQLRSRTEAFF. CDR3 DNA: TGTGCCAGCACCGAAGCAGGACAGCTGCGTTCCCGCACTGAAGCTTTCTTT. Using reference TRBV2 and TRBJ1-1 for the parts outside the CDR3, the full variable domain is EPEVTQTPSHQVTQMGQEVILRCVPISNHLYFYWYRQILGQKVEFLVSFYNNEISEKSEIFDDQFSVERPDGSNFTLKIRSTKLEDSAMYFCASTEAGQLRSRTEAFFGQGTRLTVV.

As for this clone: Since no conserved phenylalanine or tryptophan closes the CDR3, a read error is the likely cause. The CDR3 sequence: CAIRRQGENYGYTL. DNA for the CDR3: TGTGCCATCAGACGACAGGGGGAGAACTATGGCTACACCCTC. This chain uses TRBV10-3 with TRBJ1-2; TRBD1 matches 9 bases. The CDR3 is 14 residues long. V lost 6 bases, J lost 2 bases, and 4 bases stayed unmatched. The V gene's germline CDR1 is ENHRY and CDR2 SYGVKD.

The chain has TRBV5-1 and TRBJ2-1; 8 bases map to TRBD2. The germline CDR1 and CDR2 sequences are SGHRS and YFSETQ. The CDR3 is made up of 16 amino acids. J lost 1 base, V lost 1 base, and 4 bases had no gene match. The CDR3 coding sequence is TGCGCCAGCAGCTTGATCGGCGGGAGGTCCTACAATGAGCAGTTCTTC. Translated, it gives CASSLIGGRSYNEQFF.

The chain couples TRBV6-5 to TRBJ1-2; perhaps TRBD1 as D (6 bases). Trimming took off 5 bases at V and 4 bases at J, with 11 bases between the two ends. This CDR3 has 13 residues. Germline V CDR1 and CDR2: MNHEY, SVGAGI. The CDR3 nucleotides read TGTGCCAGCAGTCCCACAGGGAGCTATGGCTACACCTTC. Protein: CASSPTGSYGYTF.

The chain is built from TRBV9 and TRBJ1-6; weak D call: TRBD1 (5 bases). V was shortened by 4 bases and J by 5 bases, with 10 bases between the two germline ends. CDR1 is SGDLS and CDR2 is YYNGEE in the germline V gene. The CDR3 runs to 14 residues. The CDR3 loop reads CASSLGRDNSPLHF. In DNA, the CDR3 is TGTGCCAGCAGCCTGGGACGGGATAATTCACCCCTCCACTTT. Full variable domain (missing parts from reference TRBV9 and TRBJ1-6): DSGVTQTPKHLITATGQRVTLRCSPRSGDLSVYWYQQSLDQGLQFLIQYYNGEERAKGNILERFSAQQFPDLHSELNLSSLELGDSALYFCASSLGRDNSPLHFGNGTRLTVT.

J is TRBJ1-5 and V is TRBV11-2; 9 nucleotides align to TRBD1. CDR3 length: 15 amino acids. J lost 6 bases, V lost 5 bases, and 8 bases had no gene match. Per germline, CDR1 SGHAT and CDR2 FQNNGV. CDR3 sequence reads: CASSEDRGAFQPQHF. The CDR3 coding sequence is TGTGCCAGCAGCGAGGACAGGGGAGCCTTTCAGCCCCAGCATTTT. The full variable domain, completed using reference TRBV11-2 and TRBJ1-5, is EAGVAQSPRYKIIEKRQSVAFWCNPISGHATLYWYQQILGQGPKLLIQFQNNGVVDDSQLPKDRFSAERLKGVDSTLKIQPAKLEDSAVYLCASSEDRGAFQPQHFGDGTRLSIL.

The V and J genes are TRBV20-1 and TRBJ2-7; no firm D call. Germline V gene data show CDR1 as DFQATT and CDR2 as SNEGSKA (reference sequence). The CDR3 sequence is 10 residues long. With 2 bases removed from V and 2 bases from J, the gap between germline ends came to 1 base. CDR3 sequence reads: CSARPYEQYF. In DNA, the CDR3 is TGCAGTGCTAGACCCTACGAGCAGTACTTC.